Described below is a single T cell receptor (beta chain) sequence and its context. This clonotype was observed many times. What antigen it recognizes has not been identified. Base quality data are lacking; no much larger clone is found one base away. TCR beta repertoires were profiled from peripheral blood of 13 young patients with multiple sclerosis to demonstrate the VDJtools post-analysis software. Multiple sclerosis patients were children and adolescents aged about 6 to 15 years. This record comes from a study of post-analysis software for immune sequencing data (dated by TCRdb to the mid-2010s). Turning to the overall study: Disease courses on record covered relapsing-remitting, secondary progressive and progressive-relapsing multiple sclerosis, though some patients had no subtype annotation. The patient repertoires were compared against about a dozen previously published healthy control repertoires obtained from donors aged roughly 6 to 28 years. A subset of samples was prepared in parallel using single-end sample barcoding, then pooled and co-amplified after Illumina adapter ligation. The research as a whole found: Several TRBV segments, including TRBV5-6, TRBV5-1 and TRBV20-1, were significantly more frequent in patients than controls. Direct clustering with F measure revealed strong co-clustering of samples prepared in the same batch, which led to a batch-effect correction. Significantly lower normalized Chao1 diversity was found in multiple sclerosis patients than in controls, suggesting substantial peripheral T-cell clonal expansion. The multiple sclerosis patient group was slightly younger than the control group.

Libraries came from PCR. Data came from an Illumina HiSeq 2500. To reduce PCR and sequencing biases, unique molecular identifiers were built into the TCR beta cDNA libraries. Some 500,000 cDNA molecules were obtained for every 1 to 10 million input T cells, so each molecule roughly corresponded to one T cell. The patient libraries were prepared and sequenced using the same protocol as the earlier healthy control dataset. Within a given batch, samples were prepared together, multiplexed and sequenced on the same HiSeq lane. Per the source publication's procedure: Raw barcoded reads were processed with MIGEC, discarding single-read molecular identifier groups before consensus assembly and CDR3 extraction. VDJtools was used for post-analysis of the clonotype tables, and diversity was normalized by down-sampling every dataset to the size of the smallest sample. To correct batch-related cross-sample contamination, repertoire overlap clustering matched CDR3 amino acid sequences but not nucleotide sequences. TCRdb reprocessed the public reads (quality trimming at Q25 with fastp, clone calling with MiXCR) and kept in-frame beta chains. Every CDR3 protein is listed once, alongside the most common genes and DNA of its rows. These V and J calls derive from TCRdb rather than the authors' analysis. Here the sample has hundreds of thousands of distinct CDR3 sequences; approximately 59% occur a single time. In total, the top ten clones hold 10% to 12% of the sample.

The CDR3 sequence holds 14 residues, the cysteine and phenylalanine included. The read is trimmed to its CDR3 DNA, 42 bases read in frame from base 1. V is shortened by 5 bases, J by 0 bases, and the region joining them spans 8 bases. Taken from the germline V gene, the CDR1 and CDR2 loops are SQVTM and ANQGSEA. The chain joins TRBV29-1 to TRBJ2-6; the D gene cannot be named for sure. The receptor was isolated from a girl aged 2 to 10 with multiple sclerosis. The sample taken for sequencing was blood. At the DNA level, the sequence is TGCAGCGTTACCCCAGGCTCTGGGGCCAACGTCCTGACTTTC. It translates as CSVTPGSGANVLTF.